The sequence of this T cell receptor beta chain was determined in a study of cytomegalovirus exposure and HLA in healthy donors. In the study overall: A subsequent analysis stated that the roughly 130 validation repertoires were run on the same platform as the approximately 700 first-cohort repertoires. Findings and caveats of the study: Later, an analysis found that TCR clusters from the first cohort tended to co-occur in the 110 or so validation repertoires. Associated with cytomegalovirus, according to the listing, were approximately 160 TCR beta chains.

On this clone itself: Antigen unknown.

The table came from immunoSEQ multiplex PCR; TCRdb's copy has only in-frame clones and leaves some out. The sample includes roughly 120,000 clones, roughly 83% of them seen just once. This CDR3 contains 17 residues. With 6 bases removed from V and 2 bases from J, the gap between germline ends came to 20 bases. Germline assignment: CDR1 MDHEN and CDR2 SYDVKM. The receptor's source is a man between 18 and 29 years old in good health and CMV-seronegative. The sequencing input was PBMCs. This chain joins TRBV28 and TRBJ1-5; D not resolved. This CDR3 is CASSSAGYELGNQPQHF. The CDR3 DNA follows: TGTGCCAGCAGCTCAGCGGGATACGAGCTCGGCAATCAGCCCCAGCATTTT.